This T cell receptor (beta chain) emerged from a study of blood T cell repertoires in COVID-19. Trimming cost V 0 bases and J 8 bases, with 16 bases left between them. CDR1 and CDR2 from the germline V gene are KGHSH and LQKENI. The CDR3 length is 16 residues. Method: immunoSEQ multiplex PCR; TCRdb's copy keeps in-frame clones and lacks some. The sample includes fewer than 150,000 clones, 85% seen only once; the top ten take about 3.2%. Sequenced sample: peripheral blood. V and J are TRBV18 and TRBJ1-4, with a possible D match to TRBD1 (5 bases). The origin of this receptor is a man over 45 with acute or convalescent COVID-19. CDR3 nucleotides: TGTGCCAGCTCACCACCGGGTTCCCTAACAGGCGAAAAACTGTTTTTT. Translation gives CASSPPGSLTGEKLFF.